This T cell receptor (beta chain) was captured by sequencing in a study of blood T cell repertoires in COVID-19. Produced via immunoSEQ multiplex PCR; TCRdb's table is partial and in-frame only. The table has over 200,000 clones, around 88% seen once. CDR3 length equals 15 residues. Losses at the gene ends were 3 bases for V and 2 bases for J; bases not matched to a gene: 4. The germline CDR1 and CDR2 sequences are SNHLY and FYNNEI. The J gene is TRBJ2-1, the V gene TRBV2, with 7 bases lining up with TRBD2. This clonotype originated in a man older than 75 with acute or convalescent COVID-19. The sample taken for sequencing was peripheral blood. This CDR3 reads CASSDRTRAYNEQFF. As DNA, the CDR3 is TGTGCCAGCAGTGATAGGACTAGGGCCTACAATGAGCAGTTCTTC.